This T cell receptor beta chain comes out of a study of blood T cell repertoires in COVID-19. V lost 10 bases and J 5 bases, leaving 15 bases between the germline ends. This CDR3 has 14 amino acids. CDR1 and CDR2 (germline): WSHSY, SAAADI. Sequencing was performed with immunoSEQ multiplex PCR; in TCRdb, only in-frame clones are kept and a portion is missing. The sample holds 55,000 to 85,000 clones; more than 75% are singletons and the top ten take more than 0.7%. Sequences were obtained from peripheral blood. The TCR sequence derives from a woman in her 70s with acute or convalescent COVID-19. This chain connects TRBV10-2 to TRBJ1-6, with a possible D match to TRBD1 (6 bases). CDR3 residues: CATSGRGDNSPLHF. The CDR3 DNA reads TGCGCCACCAGCGGCAGGGGTGATAATTCACCCCTCCACTTT.